This T cell receptor (beta chain) emerged from a study of blood T cell repertoires in COVID-19. Study-wide background: Donors in the United States, Italy and Spain gave samples during acute or convalescent COVID-19. T cells, B-cell-depleted T cells, or PBMCs supplied cDNA or gDNA.

Between the trimmed V and J ends, which lost 6 bases and 9 bases, there was a span of 14 bases. Germline-derived CDR1 and CDR2 are DFQATT and SNEGSKA (reference sequence). This CDR3 has 11 residues. How the authors handled the data: Reference gene primer amplification in the assay estimated nucleated cell counts. The protocol was immunoSEQ multiplex PCR, while the TCRdb copy is restricted to in-frame clones and leaves out a portion. D and trimming were read from the DNA, whereas the V and J calls and clone size are those reported in that table. The sample has under 150,000 clones, 85% to 90% seen once.

The V gene is TRBV20-1, the J gene TRBJ1-2; TRBD1 is a possible D gene (5 bases). The source material was peripheral blood. The receptor was isolated from a man aged 65 to 85 with active COVID-19. The chain's CDR3 is CSASGGMSYTF. DNA for the CDR3: TGCAGTGCCTCCGGGGGGATGAGCTACACCTTC.